What follows are 8 T cell receptor beta chains derived from one specimen sequenced in a study of T cells in Graves' hyperthyroidism and ophthalmopathy. The CDR3 regions of TCR beta were amplified from RNA transcripts. When the TCR CDR3 underwent first-round RT-PCR, the HTBI primer set was used. TCRdb re-analysed the multiplex PCR reads in MiXCR, keeping a single row per CDR3 protein. The sample includes around 290,000 distinct CDR3 sequences, roughly 13% of them seen just once. Input material: blood. These receptors came from a woman aged 40 to 55 with Graves' hyperthyroidism.

The sample holds many counts of this clonotype. The V call is TRBV12-3 or TRBV12-4, the J call TRBJ2-1; the match to TRBD2 covers 8 bases. With 6 bases clipped from V and 4 bases from J, the junction kept 23 bases outside the gene matches. The CDR3 consists of 20 residues. This chain's CDR3 is CASSRWLLAEPDQAYNEQFF. Here the CDR3 DNA reads TGTGCCAGCAGCCGCTGGCTACTAGCGGAGCCCGACCAAGCGTACAATGAGCAGTTCTTC.

Ten or more counts support this clonotype. The V call is TRBV6-1, the J call TRBJ1-2, with D uncertain. The CDR3 totals 11 residues. Looked up from germline, CDR1 is MNHNS and CDR2 is SASEGT. V lost 4 bases and J lost 7, with 7 bases in between. Here the CDR3 reads CASSASAGYTF. In nucleotides, the CDR3 is TGTGCCAGCAGTGCATCGGCTGGCTACACCTTC.

This clonotype was seen ten or more times. The chain uses TRBV6-6 and TRBJ1-1; D call uncertain. The V and J ends lost 0 bases and 0 bases respectively, with 14 bases between them. The CDR3 contains 17 residues. Germline V lookup: CDR1 MNHNY, CDR2 SVGAGI (reference sequence). CDR3 protein: CASSYSAGQDMNTEAFF. The CDR3 nucleotides read TGTGCCAGCAGTTACTCAGCTGGGCAGGATATGAACACTGAAGCTTTCTTT.

This clonotype was observed many times. The rearrangement uses TRBV10-3 and TRBJ1-2; D perhaps matches TRBD1 (6 bases). The CDR3 loop spans 14 amino acids. Germline lookup yields CDR1 ENHRY and CDR2 SYGVKD. The V gene lost 0 bases and the J gene lost 2 bases, with 7 bases spanning the gap. CDR3 region: CAISESGTNYGYTF. The CDR3 bases are TGTGCCATCAGTGAGTCGGGGACAAACTATGGCTACACCTTC.

This clonotype has a handful of counts. The chain links TRBV7-9 to TRBJ2-2, with 12 bases that match TRBD2. The V gene end was trimmed by 3 bases and the J gene end by 5 bases; junction bases not matched to a gene: 16. Germline V gene sequence: CDR1 SEHNR, CDR2 FQNEAQ (reference sequence). The CDR3 loop spans 20 amino acids. This CDR3 is CASSFRFGKSGLAGTGELFF. The CDR3 DNA reads as TGTGCCAGCAGCTTTCGGTTCGGGAAGAGCGGACTAGCGGGGACCGGGGAGCTGTTTTTT.

This sequence joins TRBV4-1 and TRBJ1-1, with 9 bases matching TRBD1. With 2 bases clipped from V and 11 bases from J, the junction kept 12 bases outside the gene matches. The V gene's germline CDR1 is MGHRA and CDR2 YSYEKL. The CDR3 loop spans 15 amino acids. The CDR3 DNA reads as TGCGCCAGCAGCCAATGGGGACAGGGCGCTCTGGGGGCTTTCTTT. Translated: CASSQWGQGALGAFF.

This clonotype occurred many times. The V and J genes are TRBV5-5 and TRBJ1-5, with 8 bases matching TRBD1. The CDR3 is 15 amino acids. Germline assignment: CDR1 SGHKS and CDR2 YYEKEE (reference sequence). V was pared by 4 bases and J by 7 bases, with 10 bases of the junction left unmatched. CDR3 coding DNA: TGTGCCAGCAGCAACCTCGCAGGGGGCGGACAGCCCCAGCATTTT. It codes for CASSNLAGGGQPQHF.

This clonotype came up many times. This chain connects TRBV10-3 to TRBJ2-5, with 7 positions matching TRBD1. Germline values: CDR1 ENHRY, CDR2 SYGVKD. This CDR3 comprises 14 residues. The CDR3 reads CAAGTAPYQETQYF. The CDR3 bases are TGTGCGGCCGGGACAGCACCGTACCAAGAGACCCAGTACTTC.